What follows is one TCR beta chain and its context. Methods used by the authors: Amplification with reference gene primers provided the estimates of nucleated cell counts. Sequenced by immunoSEQ multiplex PCR; TCRdb stores in-frame clones only, minus some. That table furnishes V, J and clone size, whereas the DNA furnished D and trimming. The sample includes 430,000 or so clones, 70% to 90% of them seen just once. The entry originates in a study of blood T cell repertoires in COVID-19. On the study more broadly: T cells, B-cell-depleted T cells, or PBMCs supplied cDNA or gDNA.

The CDR3 sequence is 16 residues long. The ends were cut back, 2 bases at V and 2 bases at J, with 13 bases in the middle. Per the germline V gene, CDR1 is KGHSH and CDR2 is LQKENI. V gene TRBV18 combines with J gene TRBJ1-5; D not certain. This TCR derives from a man younger than 30 with COVID-19, enrolled during active disease. The sequenced sample consisted of peripheral blood. CDR3 sequence reads: CASSPGFGFGNQPQHF. The CDR3 nucleotides are TGTGCCAGCTCACCAGGTTTCGGGTTTGGCAATCAGCCCCAGCATTTT.